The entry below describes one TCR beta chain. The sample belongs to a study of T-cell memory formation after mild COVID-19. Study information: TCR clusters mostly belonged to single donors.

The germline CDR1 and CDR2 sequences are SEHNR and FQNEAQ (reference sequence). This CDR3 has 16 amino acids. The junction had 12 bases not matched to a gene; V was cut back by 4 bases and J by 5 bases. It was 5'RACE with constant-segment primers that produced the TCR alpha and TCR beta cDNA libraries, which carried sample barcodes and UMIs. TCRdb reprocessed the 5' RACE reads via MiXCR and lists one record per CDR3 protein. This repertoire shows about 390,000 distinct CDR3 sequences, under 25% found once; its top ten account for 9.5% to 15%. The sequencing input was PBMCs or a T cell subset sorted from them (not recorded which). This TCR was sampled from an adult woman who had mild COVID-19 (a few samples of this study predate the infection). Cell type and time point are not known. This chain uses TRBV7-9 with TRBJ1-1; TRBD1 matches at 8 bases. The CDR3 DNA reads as TGTGCCAGCAGCTCAAACCGCAGGGGGCGTAGGACTGAAGCTTTCTTT. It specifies CASSSNRRGRRTEAFF.